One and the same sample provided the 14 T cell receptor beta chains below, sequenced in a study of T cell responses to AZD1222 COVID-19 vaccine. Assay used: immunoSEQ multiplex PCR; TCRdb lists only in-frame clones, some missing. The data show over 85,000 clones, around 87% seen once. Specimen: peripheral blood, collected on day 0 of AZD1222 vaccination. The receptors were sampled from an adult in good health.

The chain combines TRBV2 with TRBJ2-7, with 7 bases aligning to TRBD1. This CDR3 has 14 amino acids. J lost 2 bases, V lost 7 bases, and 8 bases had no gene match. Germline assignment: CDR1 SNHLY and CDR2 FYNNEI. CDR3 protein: CASIQRDRPYEQYF. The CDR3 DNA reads TGTGCCAGCATTCAAAGGGACAGACCCTACGAGCAGTACTTC.

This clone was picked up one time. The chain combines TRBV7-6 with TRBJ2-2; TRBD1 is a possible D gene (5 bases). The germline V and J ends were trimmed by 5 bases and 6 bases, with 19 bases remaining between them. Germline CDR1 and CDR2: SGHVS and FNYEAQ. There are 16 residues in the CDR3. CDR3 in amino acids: CASSPPRVGVAGELFF. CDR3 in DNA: TGTGCCAGCAGCCCCCCTAGGGTAGGGGTTGCCGGGGAGCTGTTTTTT.

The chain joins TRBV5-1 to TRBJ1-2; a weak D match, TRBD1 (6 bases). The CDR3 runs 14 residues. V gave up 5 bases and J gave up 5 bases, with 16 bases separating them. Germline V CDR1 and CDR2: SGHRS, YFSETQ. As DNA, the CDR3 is TGCGCCAGCAGTTCTTTCGGGACAACGTATGGCTACACCTTC. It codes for CASSSFGTTYGYTF.

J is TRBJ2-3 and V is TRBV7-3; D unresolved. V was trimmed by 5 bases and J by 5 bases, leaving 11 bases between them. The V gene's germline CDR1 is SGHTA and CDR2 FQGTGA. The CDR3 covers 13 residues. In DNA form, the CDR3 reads TGTGCCAGCAGCATACAGCGTGGAGATACGCAGTATTTT. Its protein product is CASSIQRGDTQYF.

The CDR3 protein is CATSVPGQENEQFF. CDR3 coding DNA: TGTGCCACCAGTGTCCCGGGACAGGAGAATGAGCAGTTCTTC. This chain links TRBV24-1 with TRBJ2-1, with TRBD1 identical over 8 bases. There are 14 residues in the CDR3. V dropped 5 bases and J dropped 7; count of bases not matched to a gene: 6. The V gene's germline CDR1 is KGHDR and CDR2 SFDVKD.

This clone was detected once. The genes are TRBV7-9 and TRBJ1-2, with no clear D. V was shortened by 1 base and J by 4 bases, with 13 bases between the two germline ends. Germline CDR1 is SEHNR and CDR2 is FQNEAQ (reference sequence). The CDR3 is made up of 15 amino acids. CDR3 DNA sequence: TGTGCCAGCAGCTTAGTCTCAACTGGAGCCTATGGCTACACCTTC. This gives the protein CASSLVSTGAYGYTF.

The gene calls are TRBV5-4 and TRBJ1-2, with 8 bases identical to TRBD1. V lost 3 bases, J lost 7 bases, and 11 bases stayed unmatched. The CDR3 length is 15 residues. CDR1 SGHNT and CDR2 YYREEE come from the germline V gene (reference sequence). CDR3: CASSSPATGVGGYTF. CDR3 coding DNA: TGTGCCAGCAGCTCCCCCGCGACAGGGGTGGGTGGCTACACCTTC.

In DNA form, the CDR3 reads TGTGCCAGCAGCGTAGCAGGTGTCGTGGGCTCTGGAAACACCATATATTTT. This gives the protein CASSVAGVVGSGNTIYF. The chain recombines TRBV9 with TRBJ1-3, with D unresolved. The germline V gene has CDR1 SGDLS and CDR2 YYNGEE. Trimming cost V 0 bases and J 0 bases, with 13 bases left between them. The length of the CDR3 is 17 residues.

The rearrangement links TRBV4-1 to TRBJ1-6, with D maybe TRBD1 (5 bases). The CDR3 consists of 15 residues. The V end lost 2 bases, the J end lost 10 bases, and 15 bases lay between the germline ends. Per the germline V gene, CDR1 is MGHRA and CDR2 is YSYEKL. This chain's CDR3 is CASSQPWQGESPLHF. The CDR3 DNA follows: TGCGCCAGCAGCCAACCGTGGCAGGGCGAATCACCCCTCCACTTT.

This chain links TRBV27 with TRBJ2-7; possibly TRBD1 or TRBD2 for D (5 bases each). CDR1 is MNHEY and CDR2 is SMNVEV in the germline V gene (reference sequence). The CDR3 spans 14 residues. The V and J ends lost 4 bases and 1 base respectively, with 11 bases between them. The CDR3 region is CASSSWDESYEQYF. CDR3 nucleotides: TGTGCCAGCAGTTCCTGGGACGAATCCTACGAGCAGTACTTC.

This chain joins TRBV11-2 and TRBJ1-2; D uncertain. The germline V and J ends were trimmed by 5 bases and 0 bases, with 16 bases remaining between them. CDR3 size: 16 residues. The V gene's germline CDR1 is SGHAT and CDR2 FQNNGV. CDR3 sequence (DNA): TGTGCCAGCAGCCGAGTCGGAGTCCACCCTAACTATGGCTACACCTTC. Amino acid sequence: CASSRVGVHPNYGYTF.

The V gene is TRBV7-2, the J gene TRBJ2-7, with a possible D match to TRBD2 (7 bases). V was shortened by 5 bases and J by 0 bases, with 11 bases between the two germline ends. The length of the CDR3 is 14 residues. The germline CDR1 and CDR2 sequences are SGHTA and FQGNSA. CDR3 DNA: TGTGCCAGCAGCAGCGGGACAAACTCCTACGAGCAGTACTTC. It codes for CASSSGTNSYEQYF.

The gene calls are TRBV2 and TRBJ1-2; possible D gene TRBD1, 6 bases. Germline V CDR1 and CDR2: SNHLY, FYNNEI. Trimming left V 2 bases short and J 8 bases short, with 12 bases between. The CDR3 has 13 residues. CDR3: CASSESSRGGYTF. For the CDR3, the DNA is TGTGCCAGCAGTGAATCCTCCAGGGGAGGCTACACCTTC. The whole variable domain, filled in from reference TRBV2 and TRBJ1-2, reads EPEVTQTPSHQVTQMGQEVILRCVPISNHLYFYWYRQILGQKVEFLVSFYNNEISEKSEIFDDQFSVERPDGSNFTLKIRSTKLEDSAMYFCASSESSRGGYTFGSGTRLTVV.

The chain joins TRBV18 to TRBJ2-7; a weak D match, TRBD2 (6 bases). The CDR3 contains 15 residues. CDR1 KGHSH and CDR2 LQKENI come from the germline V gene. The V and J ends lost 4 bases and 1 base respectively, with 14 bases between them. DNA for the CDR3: TGTGCCAGCTCACAGACGACTAGTAGATCCTACGAGCAGTACTTC. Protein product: CASSQTTSRSYEQYF. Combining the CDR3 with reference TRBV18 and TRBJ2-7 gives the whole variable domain NAGVMQNPRHLVRRRGQEARLRCSPMKGHSHVYWYRQLPEEGLKFMVYLQKENIIDESGMPKERFSAEFPKEGPSILRIQQVVRGDSAAYFCASSQTTSRSYEQYFGPGTRLTVT.